Following are 3 T cell receptor beta chains from one sample sequenced in a study of metastatic and nonmetastatic thyroid tumors. TCRdb re-called clones via MiXCR from the PCR reads. The sample lists just over 20,000 clones; over 9% were seen once. Each patient went into thyroid surgery without having received any treatment. The sequencing sample was made of blood. The receptor set was obtained from a male donor with papillary thyroid cancer or a benign thyroid nodule (not recorded which). Some clones in this sample may be carry-over from other donors' samples.

This clone was seen at least ten times. This rearrangement joins TRBV20-1 to TRBJ2-3; the D call may be TRBD1 or TRBD2 (5 bases each). V was shortened by 3 bases and J by 4 bases, with 20 bases between the two germline ends. CDR1 and CDR2 (germline): DFQATT, SNEGSKA (reference sequence). CDR3 length equals 16 residues. The CDR3 DNA reads as TGCAGTGCTAGGTGGATCGACCAGGGAGATGCAGATACGCAGTATTTT. It codes for CSARWIDQGDADTQYF.

This clone is judged medium-sized. This chain joins TRBV28 and TRBJ1-2, with D possibly matching TRBD1 (5 bases). CDR1 MDHEN and CDR2 SYDVKM come from the germline V gene. The CDR3 consists of 15 residues. V was cut by 6 bases and J by 4 bases, with 18 bases left in between. In nucleotides, the CDR3 is TGTGCCAGCAGAAACCTCCGGCAGGGCGGCTATGGCTACACCTTC. Its translation is CASRNLRQGGYGYTF.

This clone was seen a handful of times. J is TRBJ1-5 and V is TRBV28; the match to TRBD1 covers 10 bases. V lost 5 bases and J lost 5; bases outside the gene matches: 6. Per germline, CDR1 MDHEN and CDR2 SYDVKM. The CDR3 sequence is 15 residues long. The CDR3 is CASSTTGGAYQPQHF. DNA for the CDR3: TGTGCCAGCAGTACGACAGGGGGCGCATATCAGCCCCAGCATTTT.